Described below is a single T cell receptor (beta chain) sequence and its context. Its antigen is not identified. CDR1 is SGHRS and CDR2 is YFSETQ in the germline V gene. V was pared by 1 base and J by 4 bases, with 17 bases between. This CDR3 is built from 16 residues. These data originate in a study of cytomegalovirus exposure and HLA in healthy donors. The PCR employed 60 Vbeta primers together with 13 Jbeta primers. Authors' data handling: An analysis that came later counted 80 million or so unique TCR beta chains, roughly 11 million shared. This table comes from immunoSEQ multiplex PCR, and its TCRdb copy is limited to in-frame clones, with some not included. The DNA gave D and trimming, while V, J and clone size come from that table. Of about 140,000 clones listed, about 79% are singletons. Study observations and caveats: There were a few CMV-associated chains whose specificity for CMV antigens was confirmed in vitro. Most TCR sequences were uncommon, yet certain public TCRs appeared in many donors. 87-base-pair reads could not separate some V segments, including TRBV6-2 and TRBV6-3.

The V and J genes are TRBV5-1 and TRBJ2-5, with D unresolved. The sequencing sample was made of PBMCs. This clonotype originated in a woman in her 30s in good health and CMV-seronegative. DNA of the CDR3: TGCGCCAGCAGCTTGAGAACATACCAAACGGGAGAGACCCAGTACTTC. It is translated as CASSLRTYQTGETQYF. Full variable domain (rest looked up from reference TRBV5-1 and TRBJ2-5): KAGVTQTPRYLIKTRGQQVTLSCSPISGHRSVSWYQQTPGQGLQFLFEYFSETQRNKGNFPGRFSGRQFSNSRSEMNVSTLELGDSALYLCASSLRTYQTGETQYFGPGTRLLVL.